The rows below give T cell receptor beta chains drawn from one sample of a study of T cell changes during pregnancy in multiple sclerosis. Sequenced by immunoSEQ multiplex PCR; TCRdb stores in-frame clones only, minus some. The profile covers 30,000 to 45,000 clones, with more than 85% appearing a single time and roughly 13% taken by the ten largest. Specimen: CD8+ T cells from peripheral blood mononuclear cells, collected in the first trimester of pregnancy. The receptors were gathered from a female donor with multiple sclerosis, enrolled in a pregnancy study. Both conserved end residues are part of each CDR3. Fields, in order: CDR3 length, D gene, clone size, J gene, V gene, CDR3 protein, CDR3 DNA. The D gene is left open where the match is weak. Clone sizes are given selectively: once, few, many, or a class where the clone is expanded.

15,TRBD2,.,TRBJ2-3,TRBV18,CASSVPSGGRDTQYF,TGTGCCAGCTCAGTTCCGAGCGGGGGAAGAGATACGCAGTATTTT
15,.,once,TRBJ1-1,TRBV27,CASSLRQGAGTEAFF,TGTGCCAGCAGTTTACGGCAGGGCGCAGGTACTGAAGCTTTCTTT
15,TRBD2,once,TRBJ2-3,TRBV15,CATSGRGGVTDTQYF,TGTGCCACCAGCGGACGCGGGGGGGTCACAGATACGCAGTATTTT
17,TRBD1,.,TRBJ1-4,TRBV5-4,CASSLGSGTGPNEKLFF,TGTGCCAGCAGCTTGGGATCCGGGACAGGGCCTAATGAAAAACTGTTTTTT
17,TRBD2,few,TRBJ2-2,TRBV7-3,CASSPKIPGGQTGELFF,TGTGCCAGCAGCCCCAAAATCCCGGGGGGGCAGACCGGGGAGCTGTTTTTT
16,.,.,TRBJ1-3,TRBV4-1,CASSQPGAVSGNTIYF,TGCGCCAGCAGCCAACCCGGCGCGGTCTCTGGAAACACCATATATTTT
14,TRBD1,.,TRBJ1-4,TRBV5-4,CASSSRDRAFELFF,TGTGCCAGCAGCTCCCGGGACAGGGCCTTTGAACTGTTTTTT
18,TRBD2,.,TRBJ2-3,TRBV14,CASSQHPGLAGVIDTQYF,TGTGCCAGCAGCCAACATCCGGGACTAGCGGGGGTGATAGATACGCAGTATTTT
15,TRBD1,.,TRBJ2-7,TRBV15,CATSREDRGSYEQYF,TGTGCCACCAGCAGAGAGGACAGGGGTTCCTACGAGCAGTACTTC
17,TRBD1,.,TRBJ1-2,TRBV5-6,CASSPGTGGLANYGYTF,TGTGCCAGCAGCCCTGGGACAGGGGGACTAGCTAACTATGGCTACACCTTC
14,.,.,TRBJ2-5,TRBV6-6,CASEGGGLQETQYF,TGTGCCAGCGAGGGCGGGGGCCTCCAAGAGACCCAGTACTTC